This TCR beta chain was captured in a study of cytomegalovirus exposure and HLA in healthy donors. Use of 60 Vbeta and 13 Jbeta primers characterized the PCR. Repertoires were generated with immunoSEQ multiplex PCR, while TCRdb's copy carries only in-frame clones and drops some. The sample contains about 170,000 clones, about 85% of which appear only once. This CDR3 comprises 19 residues. In germline, CDR1 is SGHVS, CDR2 FNYEAQ. J gave up 0 bases and V 5 bases, and 10 bases lay outside the gene matches. As regards this clone: Its antigen is not known.

General study results and limits: The study put around 180 TCR beta chains on its list as cytomegalovirus-associated. While the bulk of TCR sequences proved rare, some public TCRs turned up in many donors.

The V gene is TRBV7-6, the J gene TRBJ1-4, with TRBD1 matching over 12 bases. This sequence was found in a man aged 25 to 40 in good health and CMV-seropositive. Input material: PBMCs. As DNA, the CDR3 is TGTGCCAGCAGCATTAGGGACAGGGGGCGAGTTGCAACTAATGAAAAACTGTTTTTT. It yields the protein CASSIRDRGRVATNEKLFF.